What follows are 27 T cell receptor beta chains derived from one specimen sequenced in a study of breast tumors, draining lymph nodes, adjacent tissues. Axillary draining lymph nodes of breast cancer patients supplied the node samples. Each CDR3 protein is one row after TCRdb ran MiXCR on the multiplex PCR reads. The profile shows fewer than 150,000 distinct CDR3 sequences, less than 25% of them singletons. Material for sequencing was axillary lymph node tissue. These receptors all stem from a female donor with breast cancer. Some clones in this sample may be carry-over from other donors' samples.

At least ten counts were recorded for this clonotype. CDR3 in amino acids: CASSLFGLYNEQFF. The CDR3 DNA is TGTGCCAGCAGCTTATTCGGTCTCTACAATGAGCAGTTCTTC. The chain is built from TRBV7-2 and TRBJ2-1, with D unclear. The ends were cut back, 2 bases at V and 3 bases at J, with 8 bases in the middle. This CDR3 has 14 residues. CDR1 SGHTA and CDR2 FQGNSA come from the germline V gene.

Comments on this clonotype: This may be a read error: a much more frequent sequence differs by one nucleotide. As the CDR3 is not closed by the conserved phenylalanine or tryptophan, this likely results from a read error. The chain combines TRBV29-1 with TRBJ2-3; the match to TRBD2 covers 15 bases. CDR1 and CDR2 from the germline V gene are SQVTM and ANQGSEA. V dropped 7 bases and J dropped 6; count of bases not matched to a gene: 5. This CDR3 has 14 amino acids. Here the CDR3 DNA reads TGCAGCGCCCGGACTAGCGGGAGGGGGGATACGCAGTATCTT. Translated, it gives CSARTSGRGDTQYL.

This clonotype occurred many times. The chain recombines TRBV7-9 with TRBJ2-1; D could derive from TRBD1 or TRBD2 (5 bases each). The CDR3 totals 15 residues. Germline values: CDR1 SEHNR, CDR2 FQNEAQ (reference sequence). Trimming shortened V by 5 bases and J by 8 bases, and 19 bases separated the two germline ends. Here the CDR3 reads CASSPKGSRRDEQFF. The CDR3 DNA sequence: TGTGCCAGCAGCCCAAAGGGGTCCCGGCGGGATGAGCAGTTCTTC.

Many counts were recorded for this clonotype. The rearrangement links TRBV7-2 to TRBJ1-4; D is undetermined. The CDR3 covers 13 residues. Germline assignment: CDR1 SGHTA and CDR2 FQGNSA. Trimming left V 3 bases short and J 5 bases short, with 7 bases between. The CDR3 reads CASSFETNEKLFF. CDR3 coding DNA: TGTGCCAGCAGCTTCGAGACGAATGAAAAACTGTTTTTT. The full variable domain, its missing parts supplied by reference TRBV7-2 and TRBJ1-4, is GAGVSQSPSNKVTEKGKDVELRCDPISGHTALYWYRQSLGQGLEFLIYFQGNSAPDKSGLPSDRFSAERTGGSVSTLTIQRTQQEDSAVYLCASSFETNEKLFFGSGTQLSVL.

At least ten counts were recorded for this clonotype. The V gene is TRBV5-1, the J gene TRBJ2-2, with 9 bases matching TRBD2. With 5 bases clipped from V and 2 bases from J, the junction kept 4 bases outside the gene matches. Germline V lookup: CDR1 SGHRS, CDR2 YFSETQ. The CDR3 runs 15 residues. Here the CDR3 DNA reads TGCGCCAGCAGGCCGACTAGCGGTAACACCGGGGAGCTGTTTTTT. Protein: CASRPTSGNTGELFF.

A note on this clonotype: This may be a read error, as it is one base from a much larger clone. The chain joins TRBV30 to TRBJ2-7; a possible D gene is TRBD1 (6 bases). The germline gives CDR1 GTSNPN, CDR2 SVGIG (reference sequence). The CDR3 is made up of 14 amino acids. V was shortened by 5 bases and J by 4 bases, with 18 bases between the two germline ends. CDR3 DNA sequence: TGTGCCTGGGGTGCCTGGACAGCAACTTACGAGCAGTACTTC. Translating gives CAWGAWTATYEQYF.

This clonotype was seen only a few times. A much larger clone differs by one base, so this may be a read error. The rearrangement links TRBV12-3 or TRBV12-4 to TRBJ1-6; 8 nucleotides agree with TRBD1. After removal of 4 bases from V and 9 bases from J, the junction contained 8 bases not matched to a gene. CDR3 length: 15 residues. The CDR3 coding sequence is TGTGCCAGCAGTTCTAGACAGGGGAGCGGTTCACCCCTCCACTTT. As protein: CASSSRQGSGSPLHF.

This chain links TRBV3-1 with TRBJ2-2; no definite D call. This CDR3 has 14 amino acids. CDR1 and CDR2 (germline): LGHDT, YNNKEL (reference sequence). V lost 3 bases, J lost 4 bases, and 9 bases lay in between. The CDR3 protein is CASSHHDSTGELFF. Written as DNA, the CDR3 is TGTGCCAGCAGCCACCACGACTCCACCGGGGAGCTGTTTTTT.

This clonotype was seen a handful of times. V and J are TRBV14 and TRBJ2-2; D is ambiguous. Germline CDR1 and CDR2: SGHDN and FVKESK. The CDR3 runs 15 residues. The V and J ends lost 1 base and 4 bases respectively, with 10 bases between them. The CDR3 DNA is TGTGCCAGCAGCCAAGGACTCAGGTTCACCGGGGAGCTGTTTTTT. Its protein product is CASSQGLRFTGELFF. The entire variable domain, with the rest obtained from reference TRBV14 and TRBJ2-2, is as follows: EAGVTQFPSHSVIEKGQTVTLRCDPISGHDNLYWYRRVMGKEIKFLLHFVKESKQDESGMPNNRFLAERTGGTYSTLKVQPAELEDSGVYFCASSQGLRFTGELFFGEGSRLTVL.

The table lists this clonotype with many counts. At one end, the junction sequence differs from germline, possibly due to a read error. The chain is built from TRBV6-4 and TRBJ2-3, with unresolved D. The CDR3 runs to 17 residues. Germline lookup yields CDR1 MRHNA and CDR2 SNTAGT. This CDR3 reads CASSDSYRFAVTDTQYF. Written as DNA, the CDR3 is TGTGCCAGCAGCGACTCCTACCGATTCGCAGTCACAGATACGCAGTATTTT.

The chain combines TRBV11-3 with TRBJ2-1; 9 bases are shared with TRBD1. Germline V gene lookup returns CDR1 SGHNT and CDR2 YENEEA. The CDR3 extends over 15 amino acids. J lost 15 bases, V lost 4 bases, and 16 bases had no gene match. The CDR3 sequence is CASSSPGQGHNERFF. The CDR3 region has the DNA TGTGCCAGCAGCTCCCCGGGACAGGGTCACAATGAACGGTTCTTC. The whole variable domain, filled in from reference TRBV11-3 and TRBJ2-1, reads EAGVVQSPRYKIIEKKQPVAFWCNPISGHNTLYWYLQNLGQGPELLIRYENEEAVDDSQLPKDRFSAERLKGVDSTLKIQPAELGDSAVYLCASSSPGQGHNERFFGPGTRLTVL.

Turning to this clonotype: Since a much larger clone is just one base distant, this may be a read error. The V call is TRBV6-4, the J call TRBJ2-2; D is possibly TRBD2 (5 bases). Germline V gene lookup returns CDR1 MRHNA and CDR2 SNTAGT. The CDR3 length is 16 residues. The DNA of the CDR3 is TGTGCCATCAGTGATTTGAAAGGGAGGAACACCGGGGAGCTGTTTTTT. Amino acid sequence: CAISDLKGRNTGELFF.

Turning to this clonotype: With a much larger clone just one base away, this may be a read error. The chain carries TRBV6-2 or TRBV6-3 and TRBJ1-4, with D possibly matching TRBD1 (5 bases). CDR1 and CDR2 (germline): MNHEY, SVGEGT. The CDR3 totals 15 residues. In nucleotides, the CDR3 is TGTGCCAGCAGCCTCCGAAGGGGAACTAATGGAAAACTGTTTTTT. Its translation is CASSLRRGTNGKLFF.

This clonotype appeared many times. The chain recombines TRBV6-6 with TRBJ1-5; D might be TRBD1 (5 bases). CDR3 length equals 17 residues. Germline CDR1 reads MNHNY; CDR2 reads SVGAGI (reference sequence). Trimming shortened V by 2 bases and J by 1 base, and 15 bases separated the two germline ends. The CDR3: CASSYLGLSTSNQPQHF. The CDR3 nucleotides are TGTGCCAGCAGTTACCTGGGGCTGAGTACAAGCAATCAGCCCCAGCATTTT.

This clonotype has at least ten counts. One junction end does not reproduce the germline sequence, and a read error may be involved. CDR3 sequence reads: CASSISGPYEQYF. Written as DNA, the CDR3 is TGTGCCAGTAGTATCTCGGGGCCCTATGAGCAGTACTTC. The chain has TRBV19 and TRBJ2-7; D assignment may be TRBD1 or TRBD2 (5 bases each). Germline loops: CDR1 LNHDA, CDR2 SQIVND (reference sequence). The CDR3 contains 13 residues.

Many counts were recorded for this clonotype. The genes are TRBV7-9 and TRBJ2-5, with D possibly called TRBD1 or TRBD2 (5 bases each). V was shortened by 1 base and J by 2 bases, with 14 bases between the two germline ends. Germline V gene data show CDR1 as SEHNR and CDR2 as FQNEAQ (reference sequence). This CDR3 region has 16 residues. In nucleotides, the CDR3 is TGTGCCAGCAGCTTAGTACAAAGGGGACCTCAAGAGACCCAGTACTTC. It specifies CASSLVQRGPQETQYF.

This clonotype was seen at least ten times. The V gene is TRBV12-3 or TRBV12-4, the J gene TRBJ2-5, with 8 bases identical to TRBD2. This CDR3 is 17 amino acids long. Trimming cost V 6 bases and J 0 bases; bases outside gene matches: 12. The CDR3 here is CASSPGGGHLYQETQYF. The DNA for the CDR3 is TGTGCCAGCAGCCCGGGGGGGGGACACCTGTACCAAGAGACCCAGTACTTC.

This clonotype was seen repeatedly, ten times or more. Because the CDR3's place on the DNA is in doubt, the DNA is left out and the CDR3 is given as listed by TCRdb. The J gene is TRBJ2-7, the V gene TRBV5-5; TRBD1, the D gene given by the table, was not confirmed from the DNA. The CDR3 is 14 residues long, ends included. Germline-derived CDR1 and CDR2 are SGHKS and YYEKEE (reference sequence). CDR3 region: CASSFGQGASPVYF.

Many counts were recorded for this clonotype. This chain connects TRBV7-9 to TRBJ2-5; possibly TRBD2 for D (6 bases). The CDR3 consists of 13 residues. V lost 11 bases, J lost 0 bases, and 13 bases lay in between. From germline, CDR1 is SEHNR and CDR2 FQNEAQ (reference sequence). Written as DNA, the CDR3 is TGTGCCTTCTCGGGAGAATACCAAGAGACCCAGTACTTC. Its translation: CAFSGEYQETQYF.

J is TRBJ2-1 and V is TRBV6-5; D possibly corresponds to TRBD2 (6 bases). CDR3 length: 13 residues. Germline CDR1 reads MNHEY; CDR2 reads SVGAGI. V was cut by 8 bases and J by 0 bases, with 8 bases left in between. The CDR3 is CASGRGSYNEQFF. In DNA, the CDR3 is TGTGCCAGCGGGCGGGGCTCCTACAATGAGCAGTTCTTC.

This clonotype was seen many times. The chain combines TRBV5-1 with TRBJ2-7; 12 nucleotides align to TRBD2. Looked up from germline, CDR1 is SGHRS and CDR2 is YFSETQ. The CDR3 is made up of 15 amino acids. V shed 4 bases and J 3 bases; nucleotides not matched to a gene: 5. This CDR3 reads CASSPPTSGSYEQYF. As DNA, the CDR3 is TGCGCCAGCAGCCCCCCGACTAGCGGGAGCTACGAGCAGTACTTC.

Of note for this clonotype: Possible read error: a much larger clone is one base away. CDR3 nucleotide sequence: TGTGCCAGCAGCTCACGGGGGGCTGAAGAGACCCAGTACTTC. As protein: CASSSRGAEETQYF. The V call is TRBV5-8, the J call TRBJ2-5, with D maybe TRBD2 (7 bases). The CDR3 has 14 amino acids. Germline V gives CDR1 SGHTS, CDR2 YDEGEE. The V end was cut by 3 bases, the J end by 3 bases, with 12 bases between.

V gene TRBV27 combines with J gene TRBJ2-6; D not certain. This CDR3 is built from 16 residues. Deletions cut 0 bases from V and 2 bases from J, with 8 bases between. Germline lookup yields CDR1 MNHEY and CDR2 SMNVEV (reference sequence). In DNA form, the CDR3 reads TGTGCCAGCAGTTTATCTCCCATGGCTGGGGCCAACGTCCTGACTTTC. This gives the protein CASSLSPMAGANVLTF. Full variable domain (outside the CDR3, taken from reference TRBV27 and TRBJ2-6): EAQVTQNPRYLITVTGKKLTVTCSQNMNHEYMSWYRQDPGLGLRQIYYSMNVEVTDKGDVPEGYKVSRKEKRNFPLILESPSPNQTSLYFCASSLSPMAGANVLTFGAGSRLTVL.

This clonotype was seen repeatedly, ten times or more. The chain links TRBV2 to TRBJ2-3, with D unresolved. The CDR3 is 13 amino acids. V was trimmed by 1 base and J by 1 base, leaving 3 bases between them. Germline CDR1 reads SNHLY; CDR2 reads FYNNEI. In nucleotides, the CDR3 is TGTGCCAGCAGTGAAGGGGGCACAGATACGCAGTATTTT. Translated, it gives CASSEGGTDTQYF.

The chain has TRBV11-1 and TRBJ2-1; 8 bases match TRBD1. V gave up 5 bases and J gave up 10 bases; unmatched junction bases: 25. The CDR3 loop spans 19 amino acids. CDR1 and CDR2 (germline): SGHAT, FQDESV (reference sequence). The CDR3 loop is CASSPPPTGGLASVYEQFF. In DNA form, the CDR3 reads TGTGCCAGCAGCCCACCTCCTACAGGGGGGCTAGCGTCGGTGTACGAGCAGTTCTTC.

Note on this clonotype: A much larger clonotype is one base distant, so this may be a read error. Here the CDR3 omits its conserved ending phenylalanine or tryptophan, so a read error is the likely source. The chain carries TRBV27 and TRBJ1-2, with D maybe TRBD1 (6 bases). The CDR3 extends over 18 amino acids. The ends were cut back, 6 bases at V and 0 bases at J, with 23 bases in the middle. In germline, CDR1 is MNHEY, CDR2 SMNVEV (reference sequence). CDR3 amino acids: CASRALGRGNLANYGYTL. CDR3 coding DNA: TGTGCCAGCAGGGCCCTGGGCAGGGGAAACCTAGCTAACTATGGCTACACCCTC.

This clonotype was detected only a few times. V is TRBV28 and J is TRBJ1-2, with 7 bases identical to TRBD1. Germline values: CDR1 MDHEN, CDR2 SYDVKM. Trimming at V came to 6 bases and at J to 2 bases, leaving 6 bases not matched to a gene. The CDR3 extends over 14 amino acids. CDR3 nucleotide sequence: TGTGCCAGCAGATCGACAGGGTTAAACTATGGCTACACCTTC. It codes for CASRSTGLNYGYTF.